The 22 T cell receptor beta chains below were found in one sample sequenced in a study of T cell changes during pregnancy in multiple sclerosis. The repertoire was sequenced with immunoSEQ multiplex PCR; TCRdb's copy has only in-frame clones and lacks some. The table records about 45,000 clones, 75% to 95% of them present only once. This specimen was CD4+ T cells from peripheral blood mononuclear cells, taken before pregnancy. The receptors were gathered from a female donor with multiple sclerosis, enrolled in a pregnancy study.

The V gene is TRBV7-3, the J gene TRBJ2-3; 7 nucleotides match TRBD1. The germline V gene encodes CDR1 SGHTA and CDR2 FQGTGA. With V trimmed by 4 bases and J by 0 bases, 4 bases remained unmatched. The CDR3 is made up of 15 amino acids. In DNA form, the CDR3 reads TGTGCCAGCAGCTCCCGGGACAGAAGCACAGATACGCAGTATTTT. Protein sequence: CASSSRDRSTDTQYF.

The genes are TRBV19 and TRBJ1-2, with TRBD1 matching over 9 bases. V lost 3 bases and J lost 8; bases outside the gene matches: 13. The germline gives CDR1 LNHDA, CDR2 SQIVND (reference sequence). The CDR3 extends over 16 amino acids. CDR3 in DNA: TGTGCCAGTAGTATGGGACAGGGAGTCAGCTATGAGGGCTACACCTTC. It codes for CASSMGQGVSYEGYTF.

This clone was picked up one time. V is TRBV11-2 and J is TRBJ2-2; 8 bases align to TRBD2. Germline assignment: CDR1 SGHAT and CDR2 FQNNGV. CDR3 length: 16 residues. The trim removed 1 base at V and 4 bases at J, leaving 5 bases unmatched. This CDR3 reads CASSLGAGGSTGELFF. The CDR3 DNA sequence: TGTGCCAGCAGCTTAGGGGCGGGGGGTTCCACCGGGGAGCTGTTTTTT.

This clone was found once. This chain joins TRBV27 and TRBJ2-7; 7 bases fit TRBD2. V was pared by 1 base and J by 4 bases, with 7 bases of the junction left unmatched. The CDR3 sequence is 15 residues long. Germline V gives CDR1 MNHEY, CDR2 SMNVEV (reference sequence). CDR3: CASSLWQGGTYEQYF. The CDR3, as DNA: TGTGCCAGCAGTTTATGGCAGGGAGGGACGTACGAGCAGTACTTC.

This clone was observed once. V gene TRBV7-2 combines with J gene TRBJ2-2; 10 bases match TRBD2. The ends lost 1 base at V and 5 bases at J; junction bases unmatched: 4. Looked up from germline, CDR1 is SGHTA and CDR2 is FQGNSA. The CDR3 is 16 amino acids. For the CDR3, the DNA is TGTGCCAGCAGCTTAGAAGCGGGGGGGCGGACCGGGGAGCTGTTTTTT. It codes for CASSLEAGGRTGELFF.

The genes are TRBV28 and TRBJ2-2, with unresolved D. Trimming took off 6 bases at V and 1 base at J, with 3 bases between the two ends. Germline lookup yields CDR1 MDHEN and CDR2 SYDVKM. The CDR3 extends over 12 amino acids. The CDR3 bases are TGTGCCAGCAGCTGGAACACCGGGGAGCTGTTTTTT. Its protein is CASSWNTGELFF. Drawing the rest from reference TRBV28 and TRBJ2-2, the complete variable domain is DVKVTQSSRYLVKRTGEKVFLECVQDMDHENMFWYRQDPGLGLRLIYFSYDVKMKEKGDIPEGYSVSREKKERFSLILESASTNQTSMYLCASSWNTGELFFGEGSRLTVL.

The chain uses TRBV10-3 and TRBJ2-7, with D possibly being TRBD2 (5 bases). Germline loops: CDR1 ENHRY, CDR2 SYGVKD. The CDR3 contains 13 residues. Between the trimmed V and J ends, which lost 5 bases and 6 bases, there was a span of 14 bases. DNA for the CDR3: TGTGCCATCAGTCGAGCGGTGGATCCCGAGCAGTACTTC. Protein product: CAISRAVDPEQYF.

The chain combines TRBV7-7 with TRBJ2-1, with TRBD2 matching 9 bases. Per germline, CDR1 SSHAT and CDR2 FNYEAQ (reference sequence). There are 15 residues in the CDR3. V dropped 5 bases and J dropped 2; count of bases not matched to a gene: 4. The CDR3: CASSPLAGPYNEQFF. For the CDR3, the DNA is TGTGCCAGCAGCCCACTAGCGGGCCCCTACAATGAGCAGTTCTTC. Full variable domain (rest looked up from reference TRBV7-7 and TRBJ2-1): GAGVSQSPRYKVTKRGQDVTLRCDPISSHATLYWYQQALGQGPEFLTYFNYEAQPDKSGLPSDRFSAERPEGSISTLTIQRTEQRDSAMYRCASSPLAGPYNEQFFGPGTRLTVL.

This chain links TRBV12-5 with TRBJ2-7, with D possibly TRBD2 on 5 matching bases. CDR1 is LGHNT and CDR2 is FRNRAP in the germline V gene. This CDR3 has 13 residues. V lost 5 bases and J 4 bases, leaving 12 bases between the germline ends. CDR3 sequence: CASGPRSGYEQYF. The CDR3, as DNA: TGTGCTAGTGGTCCCAGGTCGGGGTACGAGCAGTACTTC.

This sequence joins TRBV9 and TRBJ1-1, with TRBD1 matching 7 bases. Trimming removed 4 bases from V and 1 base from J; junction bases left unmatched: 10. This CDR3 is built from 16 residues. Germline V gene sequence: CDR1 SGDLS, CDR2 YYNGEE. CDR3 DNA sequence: TGTGCCAGCAGCCTTCTCGACAGGGTACGGAACACTGAAGCTTTCTTT. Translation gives CASSLLDRVRNTEAFF. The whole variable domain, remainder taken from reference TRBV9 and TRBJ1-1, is DSGVTQTPKHLITATGQRVTLRCSPRSGDLSVYWYQQSLDQGLQFLIQYYNGEERAKGNILERFSAQQFPDLHSELNLSSLELGDSALYFCASSLLDRVRNTEAFFGQGTRLTVV.

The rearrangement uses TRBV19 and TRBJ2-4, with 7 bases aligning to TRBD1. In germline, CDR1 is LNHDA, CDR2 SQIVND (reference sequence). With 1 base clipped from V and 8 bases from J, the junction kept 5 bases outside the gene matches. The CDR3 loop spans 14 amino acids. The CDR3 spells CASSIAQGLYIQYF. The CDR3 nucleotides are TGTGCCAGTAGTATAGCACAGGGGTTGTACATTCAGTACTTC.

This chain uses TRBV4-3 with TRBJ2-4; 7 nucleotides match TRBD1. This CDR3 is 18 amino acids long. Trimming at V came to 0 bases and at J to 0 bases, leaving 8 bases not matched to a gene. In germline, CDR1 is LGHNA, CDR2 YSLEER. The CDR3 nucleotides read TGCGCCAGCAGCCAAGATAGGGGACAGCCCATAGCCAAAAACATTCAGTACTTC. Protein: CASSQDRGQPIAKNIQYF.

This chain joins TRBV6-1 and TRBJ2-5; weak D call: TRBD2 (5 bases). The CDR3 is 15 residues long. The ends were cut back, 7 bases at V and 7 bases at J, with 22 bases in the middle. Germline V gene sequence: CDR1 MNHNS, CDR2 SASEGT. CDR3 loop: CASTQAPGFKGTQYF. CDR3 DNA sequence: TGTGCCAGCACCCAGGCTCCGGGGTTCAAGGGGACCCAGTACTTC.

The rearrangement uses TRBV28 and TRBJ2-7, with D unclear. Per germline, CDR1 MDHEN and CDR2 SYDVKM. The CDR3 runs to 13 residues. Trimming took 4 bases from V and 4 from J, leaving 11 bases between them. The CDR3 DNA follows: TGTGCCAGCAGTTATCCCACACCTTACGAGCAGTACTTC. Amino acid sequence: CASSYPTPYEQYF.

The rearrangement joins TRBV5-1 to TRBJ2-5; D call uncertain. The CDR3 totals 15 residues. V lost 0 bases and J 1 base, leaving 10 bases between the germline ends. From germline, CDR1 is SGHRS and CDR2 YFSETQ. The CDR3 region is CASSLGQVPQETQYF. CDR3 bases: TGCGCCAGCAGCTTGGGGCAGGTGCCCCAAGAGACCCAGTACTTC. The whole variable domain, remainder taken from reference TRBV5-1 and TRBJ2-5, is KAGVTQTPRYLIKTRGQQVTLSCSPISGHRSVSWYQQTPGQGLQFLFEYFSETQRNKGNFPGRFSGRQFSNSRSEMNVSTLELGDSALYLCASSLGQVPQETQYFGPGTRLLVL.

The CDR3 loop is CASSQSDRPNQPQHF. CDR3 sequence (DNA): TGCGCCAGCAGTCAATCCGACAGACCCAATCAGCCCCAGCATTTT. The rearrangement links TRBV23-1 to TRBJ1-5; D is possibly TRBD1 (5 bases). TRBV23-1 is flagged as an ORF with uncertain function. This CDR3 has 15 residues. V lost 0 bases and J 3 bases, leaving 9 bases between the germline ends.

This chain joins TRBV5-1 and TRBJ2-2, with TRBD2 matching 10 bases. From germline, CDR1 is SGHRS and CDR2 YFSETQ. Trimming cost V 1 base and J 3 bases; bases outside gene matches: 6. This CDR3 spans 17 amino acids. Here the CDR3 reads CASSLKFLAGDTGELFF. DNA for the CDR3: TGCGCCAGCAGCTTGAAATTTCTAGCGGGGGACACCGGGGAGCTGTTTTTT.

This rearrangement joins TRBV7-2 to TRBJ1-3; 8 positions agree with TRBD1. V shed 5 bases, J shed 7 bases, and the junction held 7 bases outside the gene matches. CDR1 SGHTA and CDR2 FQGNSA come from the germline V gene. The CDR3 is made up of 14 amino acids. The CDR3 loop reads CASSPTGAFNTIYF. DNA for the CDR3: TGTGCCAGCAGCCCGACAGGGGCGTTCAACACCATATATTTT.

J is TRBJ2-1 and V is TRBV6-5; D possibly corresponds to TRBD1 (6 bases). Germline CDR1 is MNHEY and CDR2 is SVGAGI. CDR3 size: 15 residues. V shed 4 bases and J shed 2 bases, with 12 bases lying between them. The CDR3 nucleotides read TGTGCCAGCAGTTCCGGGACATTTGCCTACAATGAGCAGTTCTTC. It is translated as CASSSGTFAYNEQFF.

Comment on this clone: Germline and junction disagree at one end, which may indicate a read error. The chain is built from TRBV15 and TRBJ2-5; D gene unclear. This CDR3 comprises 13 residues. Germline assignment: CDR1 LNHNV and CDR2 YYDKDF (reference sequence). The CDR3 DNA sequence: TGTGCCACCAGCAGAGATGGAGTTGCCCCGTTTCACTTC. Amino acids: CATSRDGVAPFHF.

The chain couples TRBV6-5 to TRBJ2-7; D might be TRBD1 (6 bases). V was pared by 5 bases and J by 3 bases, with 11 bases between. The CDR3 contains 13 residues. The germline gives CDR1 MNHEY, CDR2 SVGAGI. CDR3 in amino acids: CASSPPGDYEQYF. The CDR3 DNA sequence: TGTGCCAGCAGTCCCCCAGGGGACTACGAGCAGTACTTC.

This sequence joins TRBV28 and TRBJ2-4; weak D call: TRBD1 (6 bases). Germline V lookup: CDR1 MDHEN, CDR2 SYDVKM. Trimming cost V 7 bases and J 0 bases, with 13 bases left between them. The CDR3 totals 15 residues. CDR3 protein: CASTNRELAKNIQYF. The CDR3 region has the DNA TGTGCCAGCACGAACAGGGAACTAGCCAAAAACATTCAGTACTTC.